This is a list of T cell receptor beta chains from one sample in a study of CD8 T cells in ankylosing spondylitis. TCRdb fed the 5' RACE reads into MiXCR, producing one record per CDR3 protein. Of 450,000 or so distinct CDR3 sequences listed, 25% to 30% are singletons. The sample consisted of blood, either unsorted or a sorted T cell fraction (not recorded which). These receptors originate from a male donor with ankylosing spondylitis. CDR3s include the opening cysteine and the closing phenylalanine or tryptophan. A D gene is named only where the DNA matches it firmly. Clone size, where shown, is once, few, many, or a class for clones that have expanded.

18	TRBJ2-1	few	TRBD2	TRBV20-1	CSATGLALGGGPYNEQFF	TGCAGTGCCACGGGACTAGCCTTAGGAGGGGGCCCCTACAATGAGCAGTTCTTC
12	TRBJ1-5	NA	NA	TRBV12-3/TRBV12-4	CASTIPPQPQHF	TGTGCCAGCACCATCCCCCCCCAGCCCCAGCATTTT
16	TRBJ1-1	NA	TRBD1	TRBV5-6	CASSWGTVNGNTEAFF	TGTGCCAGCAGCTGGGGGACAGTCAATGGGAACACTGAAGCTTTCTTT
16	TRBJ2-3	few	NA	TRBV2	CASSEAKQGHTDTQYF	TGTGCCAGCAGTGAAGCTAAGCAGGGACACACAGATACGCAGTATTTT
14	TRBJ1-1	few	NA	TRBV15	CATSREQALAEAFF	TGTGCCACCAGCAGAGAACAGGCGCTGGCTGAAGCTTTCTTT
14	TRBJ1-2	few	NA	TRBV5-1	CASSPGPEGYGYTF	TGCGCCAGCAGTCCCGGGCCCGAGGGCTATGGCTACACCTTC
13	TRBJ2-1	NA	TRBD2	TRBV24-1	CATTRTSADEQFF	TGTGCCACCACGCGGACTAGCGCGGATGAGCAGTTCTTC
13	TRBJ2-5	NA	NA	TRBV19	CASSMEGGETQYF	TGTGCCAGTAGTATGGAGGGCGGGGAGACCCAGTACTTC
14	TRBJ2-5	few	NA	TRBV5-1	CASSLNLLSETQYF	TGCGCCAGCAGCTTGAACTTACTATCAGAGACCCAGTACTTC
17	TRBJ1-2	NA	TRBD1	TRBV4-1	CASSQDPSGRGDYGYTF	TGCGCCAGCAGCCAAGATCCATCCGGCAGGGGGGACTATGGCTACACCTTC
14	TRBJ2-7	NA	NA	TRBV5-1	CASSLVSGDYEQYF	TGCGCCAGCAGCTTGGTGTCCGGGGACTACGAGCAGTACTTC
17	TRBJ1-1	few	NA	TRBV20-1	CSARVGFDSAGATEAFF	TGCAGTGCTAGAGTAGGTTTCGATTCGGCAGGCGCCACTGAAGCTTTCTTT
14	TRBJ2-1	few	NA	TRBV5-1	CASSLPSADNEQFF	TGCGCCAGCAGCTTGCCTAGCGCAGACAATGAGCAGTTCTTC
15	TRBJ2-1	many	TRBD1	TRBV3-1	CASSPGQGAIDEQFF	TGTGCCAGCAGCCCGGGACAGGGGGCGATCGATGAGCAGTTCTTC
14	TRBJ2-1	few	TRBD2	TRBV3-1	CASSQGPTSVEQFF	TGTGCCAGCAGCCAAGGACCAACTAGCGTCGAGCAGTTCTTC
16	TRBJ1-6	few	NA	TRBV6-1	CASRHREDSYNSPLHF	TGTGCCAGCAGACACAGGGAAGACTCCTATAATTCACCCCTCCACTTT
15	TRBJ1-5	few	NA	TRBV2	CASRSHDGGWQPQHF	TGTGCCAGCAGGTCGCACGATGGGGGATGGCAGCCCCAGCATTTT
15	TRBJ1-4	NA	TRBD1	TRBV20-1	CSAKDRVGSDEKLFF	TGCAGTGCTAAAGACAGGGTGGGGAGCGATGAAAAACTGTTTTTT
16	TRBJ2-1	few	TRBD1	TRBV5-1	CASSRGQGLRNNEQFF	TGCGCCAGCAGCCGAGGACAGGGATTAAGAAACAATGAGCAGTTCTTC
15	TRBJ2-2	few	NA	TRBV9	CASNLGASGTGELFF	TGTGCCAGCAACCTCGGGGCCTCGGGCACCGGGGAGCTGTTTTTT
16	TRBJ1-4	many	NA	TRBV20-1	CSASYRDASTNEKLFF	TGCAGTGCTAGCTACAGGGACGCTTCAACTAATGAAAAACTGTTTTTT
15	TRBJ2-5	few	TRBD2	TRBV29-1	CSVTFGPSGEETQYF	TGCAGCGTTACGTTCGGGCCTAGCGGGGAAGAGACCCAGTACTTC
11	TRBJ2-2	NA	NA	TRBV12-3/TRBV12-4	CASSRHGELFF	TGTGCCAGCAGTCGGCATGGGGAGCTGTTTTTT
12	TRBJ2-7	NA	NA	TRBV12-3/TRBV12-4	CASSYAAYEQYF	TGTGCCAGCAGTTACGCCGCCTACGAGCAGTACTTC
14	TRBJ2-7	few	TRBD2	TRBV6-2/TRBV6-3	CASSEGLAGGEQYF	TGTGCCAGCAGCGAGGGACTAGCGGGAGGTGAGCAGTACTTC
20	TRBJ2-1	few	TRBD2	TRBV24-1	CATSDRTSGRSKGSYNEQFF	TGTGCCACCAGTGACCGGACTAGCGGGAGGTCCAAGGGGTCCTACAATGAGCAGTTCTTC
15	TRBJ2-7	NA	NA	TRBV3-1	CASSRFGGPGGEQYF	TGTGCCAGCAGCCGATTCGGCGGCCCTGGGGGCGAGCAGTACTTC
16	TRBJ2-1	NA	TRBD2	TRBV20-1	CSVGLAGDLGGNEQFF	TGCAGCGTTGGACTAGCGGGGGACTTAGGGGGTAATGAGCAGTTCTTC
15	TRBJ2-1	few	TRBD2	TRBV11-3	CASSLLAGRYNEQFF	TGTGCCAGCAGCTTACTAGCGGGACGGTACAATGAGCAGTTCTTC
20	TRBJ2-1	NA	TRBD2	TRBV12-3/TRBV12-4	CASSPLSAGRWASSYNEQFF	TGTGCCAGCAGTCCTCTCTCCGCCGGGAGGTGGGCAAGCTCCTACAATGAGCAGTTCTTC
15	TRBJ2-1	few	NA	TRBV3-1	CASSQVLGTQNEQFF	TGTGCCAGCAGCCAAGTTCTCGGGACTCAAAATGAGCAGTTCTTC
16	TRBJ2-1	NA	TRBD2	TRBV4-2	CASSQGTSGRGNEQFF	TGTGCCAGCAGCCAAGGGACTAGCGGGAGAGGGAATGAGCAGTTCTTC
14	TRBJ2-7	NA	TRBD1	TRBV7-2	CASSPGRQGYEQYF	TGTGCCAGCAGTCCCGGCCGACAGGGCTACGAGCAGTACTTC
16	TRBJ2-1	many	NA	TRBV5-1	CASSLAVGASYNEQFF	TGCGCCAGCAGCTTGGCCGTGGGGGCCTCCTACAATGAGCAGTTCTTC
15	TRBJ2-7	NA	TRBD2	TRBV11-2	CASSLWREGRYEQYF	TGTGCCAGCAGCTTGTGGCGGGAGGGCCGGTACGAGCAGTACTTC
13	TRBJ2-5	few	TRBD1	TRBV30	CACSGQGFETQYF	TGTGCCTGCTCCGGACAGGGGTTTGAGACCCAGTACTTC
14	TRBJ2-1	many	TRBD2	TRBV12-3/TRBV12-4	CASSLGGSGGEQFF	TGTGCCAGCAGTTTGGGGGGGTCGGGGGGTGAGCAGTTCTTC
14	TRBJ2-2	NA	TRBD2	TRBV19	CASIGLANTGELFF	TGTGCCAGTATCGGACTAGCGAACACCGGGGAGCTGTTTTTT
15	TRBJ2-1	many	TRBD2	TRBV5-1	CASSLGGSTYNEQFF	TGCGCCAGCAGCTTGGGCGGGAGTACCTACAATGAGCAGTTCTTC
14	TRBJ2-2	NA	NA	TRBV3-1	CASRTTLNTGELFF	TGTGCCAGCAGAACGACCTTGAACACCGGGGAGCTGTTTTTT
14	TRBJ1-1	many	NA	TRBV7-2	CASSLVRANTEAFF	TGTGCCAGCAGCTTAGTCCGGGCGAACACTGAAGCTTTCTTT
13	TRBJ1-2	few	NA	TRBV5-1	CASSLGGAGGYTF	TGCGCCAGCAGCTTGGGGGGGGCTGGTGGCTACACCTTC
16	TRBJ2-1	NA	NA	TRBV5-1	CASSSGGGVTYNEQFF	TGCGCCAGCAGCTCGGGTGGGGGAGTAACCTACAATGAGCAGTTCTTC
13	TRBJ2-5	many	NA	TRBV11-3	CASSLGWQETQYF	TGTGCCAGCAGCTTAGGTTGGCAAGAGACCCAGTACTTC
15	TRBJ2-5	NA	NA	TRBV7-7	CASSLDRGGGETQYF	TGTGCCAGCAGCTTAGACAGGGGAGGAGGAGAGACCCAGTACTTC
13	TRBJ2-1	NA	TRBD2	TRBV29-1	CSGLAEALVEQFF	TGCAGCGGGCTAGCGGAGGCCCTAGTTGAGCAGTTCTTC